This T cell receptor beta chain was identified in a study of Ad26.COV2.S vaccination and SARS-CoV-2 variants. V lost 5 bases and J lost 0, with 20 bases in between. CDR1 ENHRY and CDR2 SYGVKD come from the germline V gene. CDR3 size: 17 residues. Whole-study findings and limits: It was vaccine recipients, not placebo recipients, who had the higher spike-specific TCR breadth. For non-spike TCRs, breadth in vaccine recipients resembled that in placebo recipients.

The table lists this clone with a count of one. The antigen is not known. Described treatment: some 20 received Ad26.COV2.S at low or high dose, single or two shots; about five received placebo; per-sample allocation not given. Sampling was performed 63 days after the first vaccine or placebo injection. Profiling relied on immunoSEQ multiplex PCR, and the TCRdb table lists in-frame clones only, not all of them. The repertoire holds 350,000 to 550,000 clones, with about 88% as singletons. The source of this sequence is a person between 18 and 59 years old who received the Ad26.COV2.S COVID-19 vaccine or a placebo. This material consisted of peripheral blood, taken in a trial of Ad26.COV2.S vaccine versus placebo. This chain connects TRBV10-3 to TRBJ2-7; D perhaps matches TRBD2 (5 bases). CDR3 amino acids: CAISLEPWTVGSYEQYF. CDR3 DNA sequence: TGTGCCATCAGTTTAGAACCTTGGACTGTTGGCTCCTACGAGCAGTACTTC.